A single sample gave rise to the 29 T cell receptor beta chains below, sequenced in a study of blood T cell repertoires in COVID-19. Method: immunoSEQ multiplex PCR; TCRdb's copy keeps in-frame clones and lacks some. The sample records approximately 170,000 clones, approximately 87% being singletons. Sequencing input: peripheral blood. These receptors were collected from a young man with active or convalescent COVID-19.

The CDR3 loop is CASSQDIGGLLETQYF. The DNA for the CDR3 is TGCGCCAGCAGCCAAGATATCGGGGGGCTGTTGGAGACCCAGTACTTC. This chain links TRBV4-1 with TRBJ2-5, with a weak D call TRBD2 (7 bases). Per the germline V gene, CDR1 is MGHRA and CDR2 is YSYEKL. Deletions cut 0 bases from V and 5 bases from J, with 16 bases between. This CDR3 spans 16 amino acids.

The rearrangement joins TRBV28 to TRBJ1-2; 9 bases are a match to TRBD1. The V gene's germline CDR1 is MDHEN and CDR2 SYDVKM. The CDR3 loop spans 14 amino acids. Trimming cost V 8 bases and J 8 bases; bases outside gene matches: 12. This CDR3 reads CASGIQGAIVGYTF. CDR3 nucleotides: TGTGCCAGCGGGATACAGGGGGCAATTGTAGGCTACACCTTC.

This rearrangement joins TRBV6-5 to TRBJ1-5; D possibly corresponds to TRBD1 (5 bases). The CDR3 sequence is 15 residues long. The V and J ends lost 0 bases and 4 bases respectively, with 10 bases between them. The V gene's germline CDR1 is MNHEY and CDR2 SVGAGI. The CDR3 DNA reads TGTGCCAGCAGTTACTCTTGGCAGGGAAATCAGCCCCAGCATTTT. Translating it yields CASSYSWQGNQPQHF.

This clone turned up a few times. This chain joins TRBV18 and TRBJ1-5; D gene unclear. This CDR3 has 13 residues. Germline V gene sequence: CDR1 KGHSH, CDR2 LQKENI. V lost 6 bases, J lost 0 bases, and 6 bases lay in between. The CDR3: CASSLYSNQPQHF. CDR3 sequence (DNA): TGTGCCAGCTCCCTATATAGCAATCAGCCCCAGCATTTT.

The chain recombines TRBV9 with TRBJ2-3; D gene ambiguous. Germline-derived CDR1 and CDR2 are SGDLS and YYNGEE. The ends were cut back, 3 bases at V and 6 bases at J, with 5 bases in the middle. This CDR3 has 11 amino acids. The CDR3 is CASSASDTQYF. In DNA, the CDR3 is TGTGCCAGCAGCGCTTCGGATACGCAGTATTTT.

V gene TRBV11-3 combines with J gene TRBJ2-7; TRBD1 matches at 7 bases. The CDR3 runs 19 residues. Germline assignment: CDR1 SGHNT and CDR2 YENEEA. Unmatched junction bases numbered 18, after V lost 1 base and J lost 3 bases. The CDR3 sequence is CASSLGGFLVPGGNYEQYF. Here the CDR3 DNA reads TGTGCCAGCAGCTTAGGGGGGTTTTTAGTTCCAGGGGGAAACTACGAGCAGTACTTC.

The rearrangement links TRBV11-2 to TRBJ1-6; no clear D. The V and J ends lost 1 base and 0 bases respectively, with 7 bases between them. Germline lookup yields CDR1 SGHAT and CDR2 FQNNGV. There are 16 residues in the CDR3. The DNA for the CDR3 is TGTGCCAGCAGCTTAGCGGGGAGCTCCTATAATTCACCCCTCCACTTT. The encoded protein is CASSLAGSSYNSPLHF. Together with reference TRBV11-2 and TRBJ1-6, the CDR3 gives the full variable domain: EAGVAQSPRYKIIEKRQSVAFWCNPISGHATLYWYQQILGQGPKLLIQFQNNGVVDDSQLPKDRFSAERLKGVDSTLKIQPAKLEDSAVYLCASSLAGSSYNSPLHFGNGTRLTVT.

V is TRBV25-1 and J is TRBJ2-1, with 7 positions matching TRBD1. The CDR3 extends over 18 amino acids. V was pared by 1 base and J by 2 bases, with 11 bases of the junction left unmatched. Germline-derived CDR1 and CDR2 are MGHDK and SYGVNS. The CDR3 sequence is CASSEWGTGVLTYNEQFF. The DNA for the CDR3 is TGTGCCAGCAGTGAATGGGGAACAGGGGTCCTCACCTACAATGAGCAGTTCTTC.

DNA for the CDR3: TGTGCCAGCAGCCAGCGGGCTAGCGGGAGCTCACGCACAGATACGCAGTATTTT. It encodes CASSQRASGSSRTDTQYF. This rearrangement joins TRBV7-9 to TRBJ2-3, with TRBD2 matching over 10 bases. Germline assignment: CDR1 SEHNR and CDR2 FQNEAQ (reference sequence). V shed 5 bases and J 1 base; nucleotides not matched to a gene: 12. The CDR3 contains 18 residues.

The J gene is TRBJ1-2, the V gene TRBV6-5, with D uncertain. Germline V CDR1 and CDR2: MNHEY, SVGAGI. This CDR3 region has 14 residues. V was pared by 1 base and J by 14 bases, with 20 bases between. CDR3 amino acids: CASSYLTGIPDKTF. CDR3 in DNA: TGTGCCAGCAGTTACTTAACCGGGATTCCGGATAAAACCTTC.

The rearrangement links TRBV5-1 to TRBJ2-1, with D tentatively TRBD1 (5 bases). Germline V lookup: CDR1 SGHRS, CDR2 YFSETQ. Trimming shortened V by 0 bases and J by 2 bases, and 12 bases separated the two germline ends. The CDR3 sequence is 16 residues long. CDR3 nucleotides: TGCGCCAGCAGCTTGGGTTGGGGCAGGGCCTACAATGAGCAGTTCTTC. Translating gives CASSLGWGRAYNEQFF.

The chain couples TRBV2 to TRBJ1-1; D perhaps matches TRBD1 (6 bases). Germline CDR1 SNHLY, CDR2 FYNNEI. CDR3 length: 14 residues. Trimming cost V 10 bases and J 5 bases, with 20 bases left between them. CDR3 DNA: TGTGCCACCACACTTTGGACAGCCCCGACTGAAGCTTTCTTT. Amino acids: CATTLWTAPTEAFF.

The V gene is TRBV7-2, the J gene TRBJ2-7; D may be TRBD2 (6 bases). This CDR3 has 11 residues. Germline-derived CDR1 and CDR2 are SGHTA and FQGNSA. V lost 5 bases to trimming and J lost 8 bases, with 10 bases between them. CDR3 region: CASSALAQQYF. CDR3 in DNA: TGTGCCAGCAGCGCCCTAGCGCAGCAGTACTTC. The full variable domain, its missing parts supplied by reference TRBV7-2 and TRBJ2-7, is GAGVSQSPSNKVTEKGKDVELRCDPISGHTALYWYRQSLGQGLEFLIYFQGNSAPDKSGLPSDRFSAERTGGSVSTLTIQRTQQEDSAVYLCASSALAQQYFGPGTRLTVT.

V usage is TRBV19 and J usage is TRBJ2-2; 11 positions match TRBD2. The CDR3 sequence is 16 residues long. The ends lost 5 bases at V and 6 bases at J; junction bases unmatched: 8. CDR1 LNHDA and CDR2 SQIVND come from the germline V gene (reference sequence). CDR3 residues: CASSRLAGGLAGELFF. CDR3 nucleotide sequence: TGTGCCAGTAGTCGGCTAGCGGGGGGCCTCGCCGGGGAGCTGTTTTTT.

This chain connects TRBV9 to TRBJ2-5; D is uncertain. The V end was cut by 1 base, the J end by 2 bases, with 12 bases between. Germline-derived CDR1 and CDR2 are SGDLS and YYNGEE. The CDR3 loop spans 15 amino acids. CDR3: CASSVRWAKQETQYF. CDR3 in DNA: TGTGCCAGCAGCGTAAGGTGGGCCAAACAAGAGACCCAGTACTTC.

The rearrangement uses TRBV6-5 and TRBJ1-3; unclear D gene. The CDR3 length is 15 residues. CDR1 is MNHEY and CDR2 is SVGAGI in the germline V gene. V lost 0 bases, J lost 3 bases, and 9 bases lay in between. The CDR3 loop is CASSYSDAGGNTIYF. Written as DNA, the CDR3 is TGTGCCAGCAGTTACTCCGACGCGGGTGGAAACACCATATATTTT.

Only a few counts were recorded for this clone. The CDR3 sequence is CATSDPGLAGGTDEQFF. CDR3 bases: TGTGCCACCAGTGACCCAGGACTAGCGGGAGGTACTGATGAGCAGTTCTTC. The chain carries TRBV24-1 and TRBJ2-1; TRBD2 agrees at 14 bases. This CDR3 is 17 amino acids long. J lost 8 bases, V lost 4 bases, and 9 bases had no gene match. CDR1 is KGHDR and CDR2 is SFDVKD in the germline V gene.

V is TRBV24-1 and J is TRBJ2-1; D possibly corresponds to TRBD2 (6 bases). CDR1 and CDR2 from the germline V gene are KGHDR and SFDVKD. This CDR3 has 14 amino acids. V lost 9 bases and J 5 bases, leaving 16 bases between the germline ends. In DNA form, the CDR3 reads TGTGCCACCGTCGGGGGTGGTGGTAACAATGAGCAGTTCTTC. Its translation is CATVGGGGNNEQFF.

The chain employs TRBV6-8 and TRBJ2-6; TRBD2 matches 7 bases. Germline lookup yields CDR1 MNHGY and CDR2 SAAAGT. The CDR3 extends over 20 amino acids. V shed 5 bases and J 0 bases; nucleotides not matched to a gene: 16. The CDR3: CASSPTSLTLSLSGANVLTF. For the CDR3, the DNA is TGTGCCAGCAGTCCGACTAGCCTCACTCTCTCTCTCTCTGGGGCCAACGTCCTGACTTTC.

This chain connects TRBV3-1 (or the pseudogene TRBV3-2) to TRBJ2-1, with D possibly matching TRBD2 (5 bases). CDR3 size: 14 residues. The germline gives CDR1 LGHDT, CDR2 YNNKEL (reference sequence). V lost 4 bases and J lost 9, with 16 bases in between. The CDR3 DNA is TGTGCCAGCAGCCCAGGACTTAGTTTGGGTGAGCAGTTCTTC. Its translation: CASSPGLSLGEQFF.

Concerning this clone itself: Distinct nucleotide sequences in the sample also encode this CDR3. The chain uses TRBV13 and TRBJ1-5; D remains ambiguous. The CDR3 is 13 amino acids. V lost 0 bases, J lost 4 bases, and 4 bases lay in between. From germline, CDR1 is PRHDT and CDR2 FYEKMQ (reference sequence). This CDR3 is CASSLGLNQPQHF. The DNA of the CDR3 is TGTGCCAGCAGCTTAGGTTTAAATCAGCCCCAGCATTTT. Using reference TRBV13 and TRBJ1-5 for the parts outside the CDR3, the full variable domain is AAGVIQSPRHLIKEKRETATLKCYPIPRHDTVYWYQQGPGQDPQFLISFYEKMQSDKGSIPDRFSAQQFSDYHSELNMSSLELGDSALYFCASSLGLNQPQHFGDGTRLSIL.

CDR3 bases: TGTGCCAGCAGTTACCTTTTTTCCTACCAAGAGACCCAGTACTTC. This gives the protein CASSYLFSYQETQYF. The rearrangement uses TRBV6-2 or TRBV6-3 and TRBJ2-5; no clear D. V was clipped by 2 bases and J by 0 bases, with 10 bases between them. Germline V gives CDR1 MNHEY, CDR2 SVGEGT. This CDR3 spans 15 amino acids.

This clone was counted a few times. This sequence joins TRBV7-9 and TRBJ1-2, with 7 bases fitting TRBD1. Germline V CDR1 and CDR2: SEHNR, FQNEAQ (reference sequence). Trimming removed 4 bases from V and 5 bases from J; junction bases left unmatched: 13. The CDR3 is 16 amino acids. The CDR3 DNA reads TGTGCCAGCAGCTACCCAATCCCGGGACAGACGTATGGCTACACCTTC. This sequence encodes CASSYPIPGQTYGYTF.

The rearrangement joins TRBV6-5 to TRBJ1-2; perhaps TRBD1 as D (5 bases). The germline V gene encodes CDR1 MNHEY and CDR2 SVGAGI. V shed 7 bases and J shed 6 bases, with 12 bases lying between them. The CDR3 runs 12 residues. CDR3 sequence: CASTQGSHGYTF. The CDR3 nucleotides are TGTGCCAGCACTCAGGGATCCCATGGCTACACCTTC.

The V gene is TRBV5-1, the J gene TRBJ1-4; 7 bases line up with TRBD1. The junction had 6 bases not matched to a gene; V was cut back by 2 bases and J by 8 bases. Germline V gene lookup returns CDR1 SGHRS and CDR2 YFSETQ. The CDR3 loop spans 14 amino acids. The CDR3 nucleotides read TGCGCCAGCAGCTTAACTCAGGGGGGCGAAAAACTGTTTTTT. Translation: CASSLTQGGEKLFF.

The chain employs TRBV5-1 and TRBJ1-2, with no clear D. Germline CDR1 and CDR2: SGHRS and YFSETQ. V gave up 4 bases and J gave up 10 bases, with 14 bases separating them. The CDR3 contains 12 residues. The CDR3 DNA sequence: TGCGCCAGCAGCGAGCCTGAGAGTGACTACACCTTC. As protein: CASSEPESDYTF.

The chain carries TRBV6-5 and TRBJ1-1, with 8 bases that match TRBD1. The V gene end was trimmed by 0 bases and the J gene end by 5 bases; junction bases not matched to a gene: 8. This CDR3 is 16 amino acids long. In germline, CDR1 is MNHEY, CDR2 SVGAGI. The CDR3 region is CASSYSRQGLGTEAFF. CDR3 nucleotide sequence: TGTGCCAGCAGTTACTCCCGACAGGGGTTAGGAACTGAAGCTTTCTTT.

The J gene is TRBJ2-7, the V gene TRBV19; D remains unclear. V lost 3 bases and J 2 bases, leaving 14 bases between the germline ends. The germline gives CDR1 LNHDA, CDR2 SQIVND (reference sequence). The CDR3 is 15 amino acids. CDR3 loop: CASSIFVGSTYEQYF. As DNA, the CDR3 is TGTGCCAGTAGTATCTTCGTGGGTAGCACCTACGAGCAGTACTTC.

The chain has TRBV7-2 and TRBJ1-1, with no clear D. Germline loops: CDR1 SGHTA, CDR2 FQGNSA. V was clipped by 1 base and J by 0 bases, with 12 bases between them. The CDR3 has 16 amino acids. CDR3 DNA sequence: TGTGCCAGCAGCTTAGAAGTTGCACAGATGAACACTGAAGCTTTCTTT. Translating gives CASSLEVAQMNTEAFF.